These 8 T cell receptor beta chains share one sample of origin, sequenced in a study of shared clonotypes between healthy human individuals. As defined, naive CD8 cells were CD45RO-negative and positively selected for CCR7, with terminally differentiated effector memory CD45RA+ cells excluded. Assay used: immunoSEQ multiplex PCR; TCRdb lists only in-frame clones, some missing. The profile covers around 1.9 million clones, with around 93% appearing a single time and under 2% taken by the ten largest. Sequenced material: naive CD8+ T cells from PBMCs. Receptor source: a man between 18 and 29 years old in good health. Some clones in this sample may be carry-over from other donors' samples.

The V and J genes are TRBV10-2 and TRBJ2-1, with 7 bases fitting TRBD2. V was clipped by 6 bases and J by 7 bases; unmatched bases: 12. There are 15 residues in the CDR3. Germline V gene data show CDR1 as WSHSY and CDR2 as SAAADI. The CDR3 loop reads CASRPPAGVWNEQFF. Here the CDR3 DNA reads TGCGCCAGCAGGCCCCCCGCGGGAGTGTGGAATGAGCAGTTCTTC.

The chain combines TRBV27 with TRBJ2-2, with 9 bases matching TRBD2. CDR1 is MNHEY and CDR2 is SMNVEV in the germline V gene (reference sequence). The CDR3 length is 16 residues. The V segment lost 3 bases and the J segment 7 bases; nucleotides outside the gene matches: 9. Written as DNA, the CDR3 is TGTGCCAGCAGTTTTGGCGGGAGGGCCCCCGGCGGGGAGCTGTTTTTT. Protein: CASSFGGRAPGGELFF.

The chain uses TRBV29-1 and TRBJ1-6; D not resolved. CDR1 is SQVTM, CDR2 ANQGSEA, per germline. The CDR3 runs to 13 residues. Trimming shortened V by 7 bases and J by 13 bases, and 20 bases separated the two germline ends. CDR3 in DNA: TGCAGCGCCCTAGACAAATCCACGGGGCCCCTCCACTTT. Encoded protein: CSALDKSTGPLHF. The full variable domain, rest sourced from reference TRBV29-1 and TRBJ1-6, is SAVISQKPSRDICQRGTSLTIQCQVDSQVTMMFWYRQQPGQSLTLIATANQGSEATYESGFVIDKFPISRPNLTFSTLTVSNMSPEDSSIYLCSALDKSTGPLHFGNGTRLTVT.

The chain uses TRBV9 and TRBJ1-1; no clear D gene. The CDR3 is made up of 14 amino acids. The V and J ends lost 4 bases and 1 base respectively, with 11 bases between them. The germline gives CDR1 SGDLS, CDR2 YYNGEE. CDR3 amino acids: CASSPGEANTEAFF. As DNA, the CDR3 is TGTGCCAGCAGCCCCGGAGAAGCGAACACTGAAGCTTTCTTT.

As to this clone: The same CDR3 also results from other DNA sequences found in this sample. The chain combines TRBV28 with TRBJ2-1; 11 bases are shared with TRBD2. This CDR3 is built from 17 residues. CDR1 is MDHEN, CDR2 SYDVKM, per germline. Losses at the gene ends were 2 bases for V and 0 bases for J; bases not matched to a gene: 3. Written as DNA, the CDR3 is TGTGCCAGCAGTTTAGTAGCGGGAGGGAGCTCCTACAATGAGCAGTTCTTC. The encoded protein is CASSLVAGGSSYNEQFF.

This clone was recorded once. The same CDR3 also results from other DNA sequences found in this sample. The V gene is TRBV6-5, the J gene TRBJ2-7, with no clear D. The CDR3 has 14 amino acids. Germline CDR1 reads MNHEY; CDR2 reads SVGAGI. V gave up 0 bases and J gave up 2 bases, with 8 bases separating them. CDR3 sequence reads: CASSYSAGTYEQYF. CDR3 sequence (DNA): TGTGCCAGCAGTTACTCGGCAGGTACCTACGAGCAGTACTTC.

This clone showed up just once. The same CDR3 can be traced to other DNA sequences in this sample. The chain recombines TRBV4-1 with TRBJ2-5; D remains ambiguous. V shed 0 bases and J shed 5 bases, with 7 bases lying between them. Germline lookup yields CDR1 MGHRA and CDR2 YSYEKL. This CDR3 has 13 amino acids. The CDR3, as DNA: TGCGCCAGCAGCCAAGATCGGGCGGAGACCCAGTACTTC. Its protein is CASSQDRAETQYF.

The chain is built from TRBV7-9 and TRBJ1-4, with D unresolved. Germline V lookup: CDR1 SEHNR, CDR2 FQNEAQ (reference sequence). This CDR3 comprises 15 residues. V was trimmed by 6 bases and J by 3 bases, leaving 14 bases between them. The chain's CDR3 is CASRPGWVANEKLFF. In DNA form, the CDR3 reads TGTGCCAGCAGACCCGGATGGGTGGCTAATGAAAAACTGTTTTTT.